One sample yielded the 27 T cell receptor beta chains listed below, sequenced in a study of metastatic and nonmetastatic thyroid tumors. TCRdb reanalyzed the PCR reads via MiXCR. The sample shows approximately 58,000 clones, approximately 22% of them seen only once. Patients had received no treatment of any kind before thyroid surgery. The sequencing input was blood. All receptors come from a female donor with papillary thyroid cancer or a benign thyroid nodule (not recorded which). Some clones in this sample may be carry-over from other donors' samples.

In this sample, this clone turned up many times. In the same sample, other DNA sequences code for this CDR3. This chain joins TRBV28 and TRBJ1-2; tentative D call: TRBD1 (6 bases). The CDR3 has 12 residues. V was clipped by 5 bases and J by 5 bases, with 9 bases between them. Germline V lookup: CDR1 MDHEN, CDR2 SYDVKM. The DNA for the CDR3 is TGTGCCAGCAGTGGACAGCGGTATGGCTACACCTTC. Amino acid sequence: CASSGQRYGYTF.

This chain links TRBV20-1 with TRBJ2-7; 8 nucleotides agree with TRBD2. In germline, CDR1 is DFQATT, CDR2 SNEGSKA (reference sequence). Unmatched junction bases numbered 19, after V lost 5 bases and J lost 10 bases. There are 15 residues in the CDR3. The CDR3 nucleotides read TGCAGTGCTGGACTATCGGGAGGGACCGATTGGGATCAGTACTTC. Residues: CSAGLSGGTDWDQYF.

This clone was detected only a few times. The chain joins TRBV12-3 or TRBV12-4 to TRBJ2-7, with 9 bases that match TRBD2. CDR3 length equals 14 residues. Trimming removed 8 bases from V and 4 bases from J; junction bases left unmatched: 9. The DNA for the CDR3 is TGTGCCAGCGCCCGACTAGCGGTATTTTACGAGCAGTACTTC. Encoded protein: CASARLAVFYEQYF.

This clone showed up many times. The CDR3 DNA sequence: TGTGCCAGCAATGGGGCGGGACGCGGCTACGAGCAGTACTTC. The encoded protein is CASNGAGRGYEQYF. The chain joins TRBV6-1 to TRBJ2-7; tentatively, D is TRBD2 (6 bases). Between the trimmed V and J ends, which lost 7 bases and 3 bases, there was a span of 16 bases. Germline V gives CDR1 MNHNS, CDR2 SASEGT. The CDR3 is 14 residues long.

This clone came up many times. DNA for the CDR3: TGTGCCAGCAGTTGGACGACGAACTATGGCTACACCTTC. It yields the protein CASSWTTNYGYTF. This chain joins TRBV28 and TRBJ1-2; no clear D. CDR1 and CDR2 (germline): MDHEN, SYDVKM. The CDR3 totals 13 residues. Between the trimmed V and J ends, which lost 4 bases and 2 bases, there was a span of 8 bases.

In regard to this clone: This sequence may be a read error, since a much larger clone differs from it by one base. This chain uses TRBV29-1 with TRBJ2-1; 7 bases are shared with TRBD1. Looked up from germline, CDR1 is SQVTM and CDR2 is ANQGSEA. The CDR3 runs 14 residues. The ends lost 7 bases at V and 7 bases at J; junction bases unmatched: 13. The CDR3 bases are TGCAGCGCCCCGAGGATAGGGGGCGCGAATGAGCAGTTCTTC. It encodes CSAPRIGGANEQFF.

The chain links TRBV28 to TRBJ2-7; TRBD2 agrees at 8 bases. Germline V gene lookup returns CDR1 MDHEN and CDR2 SYDVKM. Unmatched junction bases numbered 15, after V lost 6 bases and J lost 5 bases. This CDR3 region has 16 residues. Here the CDR3 reads CASRLSGGRSKNEQYF. The CDR3, as DNA: TGTGCCAGCAGGTTGTCTGGCGGGAGGAGTAAGAACGAGCAGTACTTC.

The chain uses TRBV6-2 or TRBV6-3 and TRBJ2-7; D unresolved. The ends were cut back, 8 bases at V and 5 bases at J, with 25 bases in the middle. Germline values: CDR1 MNHEY, CDR2 SVGEGT. The CDR3 runs 16 residues. CDR3: CASCSLSLGRIHEQYF. The CDR3 nucleotides are TGTGCCAGCTGTTCTCTAAGTTTGGGCCGGATCCACGAGCAGTACTTC.

The chain couples TRBV6-2 or TRBV6-3 to TRBJ2-7; 10 bases line up with TRBD1. The length of the CDR3 is 16 residues. J gave up 5 bases and V 7 bases, and 14 bases lay outside the gene matches. Germline V CDR1 and CDR2: MNHEY, SVGEGT. This CDR3 is CASIPFDRGRLDEQYF. For the CDR3, the DNA is TGTGCCAGCATTCCTTTCGACAGGGGGCGTCTAGACGAGCAGTACTTC.

Ten or more counts support this clone. The chain recombines TRBV28 with TRBJ1-6; TRBD1 matches 9 bases. The ends lost 5 bases at V and 6 bases at J; junction bases unmatched: 5. CDR3 length equals 15 residues. In germline, CDR1 is MDHEN, CDR2 SYDVKM. This chain's CDR3 is CASSPSTGGNSPLHF. CDR3 coding DNA: TGTGCCAGCAGTCCATCGACAGGGGGTAATTCACCCCTCCACTTT.

Comment on this clone: The junction departs from the called germline gene at one end, perhaps through a read error. The rearrangement joins TRBV27 to TRBJ2-2; 7 nucleotides line up with TRBD1. Looked up from germline, CDR1 is MNHEY and CDR2 is SMNVEV (reference sequence). CDR3 length: 17 amino acids. The CDR3 sequence is CASSLPLWTGVTGELLF. The CDR3 DNA reads TGTGCCAGCAGTTTACCCCTATGGACAGGCGTCACCGGGGAGCTGTTGTTT.

This clone was counted many times. The V call is TRBV6-6, the J call TRBJ2-7, with 16 bases aligning to TRBD2. V lost 11 bases and J lost 1; bases outside the gene matches: 14. Germline CDR1 MNHNY, CDR2 SVGAGI (reference sequence). CDR3 length: 18 amino acids. The CDR3 nucleotides read TGTGCCTCCAAAGGGGGGACTAGCGGGAGGGTTTTATCCTACGAGCAGTACTTC. Translating it yields CASKGGTSGRVLSYEQYF.

The table lists this clone with many counts. The genes are TRBV20-1 and TRBJ2-5, with 14 bases fitting TRBD2. The V segment lost 3 bases and the J segment 2 bases; nucleotides outside the gene matches: 8. This CDR3 comprises 17 residues. Per germline, CDR1 DFQATT and CDR2 SNEGSKA (reference sequence). The CDR3: CSARGGLAGVSQETQYF. CDR3 nucleotides: TGCAGTGCTAGGGGGGGACTAGCGGGAGTCTCACAAGAGACCCAGTACTTC.

In this sample, this clone turned up a few times. A much larger clone lies a single base off, so this may be a read error. This CDR3 is CASIGFGTLYGYTF. The DNA of the CDR3 is TGTGCCAGTATCGGATTCGGGACACTTTATGGCTACACCTTC. This chain uses TRBV19 with TRBJ1-2, with D possibly matching TRBD1 (6 bases). V was shortened by 7 bases and J by 5 bases, with 17 bases between the two germline ends. The CDR3 runs 14 residues. Germline V gene lookup returns CDR1 LNHDA and CDR2 SQIVND (reference sequence). The variable domain in full, with the rest retrieved from reference TRBV19 and TRBJ1-2, is DGGITQSPKYLFRKEGQNVTLSCEQNLNHDAMYWYRQDPGQGLRLIYYSQIVNDFQKGDIAEGYSVSREKKESFPLTVTSAQKNPTAFYLCASIGFGTLYGYTFGSGTRLTVV.

This clone was seen a handful of times. Here the CDR3 omits its conserved ending phenylalanine or tryptophan, so a read error is the likely source. V gene TRBV6-1 combines with J gene TRBJ1-2, with 7 positions matching TRBD1. Germline V gene lookup returns CDR1 MNHNS and CDR2 SASEGT. The CDR3 sequence is 15 residues long. After removal of 6 bases from V and 7 bases from J, the junction contained 14 bases not matched to a gene. CDR3 DNA: TGTGCCAGCAGCGCAGACTTGACAGGGTCCGGTGGCTACACCATC. Its translation is CASSADLTGSGGYTI.

The V and J genes are TRBV6-1 and TRBJ2-7, with D unresolved. Trimming removed 6 bases at V and 3 bases at J, with 9 bases between. The germline CDR1 and CDR2 sequences are MNHNS and SASEGT. The CDR3 length is 12 residues. CDR3 sequence (DNA): TGTGCCAGCAGCAACCAGAGCTACGAGCAGTACTTC. Protein product: CASSNQSYEQYF.

This clone was detected ten times or more. This chain links TRBV9 with TRBJ2-2; D is unresolved. This CDR3 has 13 amino acids. Trimming cost V 0 bases and J 6 bases, with 6 bases left between them. The germline CDR1 and CDR2 sequences are SGDLS and YYNGEE. The CDR3 DNA follows: TGTGCCAGCAGCGTAGCGAGCGCCGGGGAGCTGTTTTTT. Translated, it gives CASSVASAGELFF.

On this clone: The junction and the germline gene differ at one end; a read error may be behind it. The V call is TRBV18, the J call TRBJ2-1; D unclear. Germline V gene data show CDR1 as KGHSH and CDR2 as LQKENI. The CDR3 has 15 residues. CDR3 coding DNA: TGTGGCAGCTCACCACCGGCAAACCCCTACACTGAGCAGTTCTTC. Translation gives CGSSPPANPYTEQFF.

About this clone itself: A read error is possible here, since a much larger clone lies one base away. This sequence joins TRBV29-1 and TRBJ1-1; D possibly corresponds to TRBD1 (6 bases). CDR1 and CDR2 (germline): SQVTM, ANQGSEA. Trimming stripped 7 bases from V and 4 bases from J, with 19 bases between. This CDR3 is 14 amino acids long. CDR3 sequence: CSASKGGVSTEAFF. The CDR3 nucleotides are TGCAGCGCCTCCAAGGGGGGGGTGAGCACTGAAGCTTTCTTT.

This clone was counted at least ten times. The genes are TRBV7-3 and TRBJ2-1, with 9 nucleotides matching TRBD1. The CDR3 loop spans 15 amino acids. V trimming: 6 bases; J trimming: 4 bases; junction bases outside the gene matches: 7. Germline lookup yields CDR1 SGHTA and CDR2 FQGTGA. This CDR3 reads CASSEDRGSYNEQFF. The CDR3 bases are TGTGCCAGCAGTGAGGACAGGGGCTCTTACAATGAGCAGTTCTTC.

This clone showed up just a few times. The chain uses TRBV6-1 and TRBJ2-2, with 8 bases lining up with TRBD2. The CDR3 covers 18 residues. J was trimmed by 4 bases and V by 8 bases; bases with no gene match: 18. Germline CDR1 reads MNHNS; CDR2 reads SASEGT. CDR3 residues: CASCVLAVGPSGTGELFF. The CDR3 region has the DNA TGTGCCAGCTGTGTACTAGCGGTAGGGCCCTCGGGCACCGGGGAGCTGTTTTTT.

Many counts were recorded for this clone. V gene TRBV19 combines with J gene TRBJ1-6; 7 bases line up with TRBD1. V dropped 1 base and J dropped 9; count of bases not matched to a gene: 3. This CDR3 spans 14 amino acids. Looked up from germline, CDR1 is LNHDA and CDR2 is SQIVND (reference sequence). DNA for the CDR3: TGTGCCAGTAGTATAGGAGGGGGCCGTTCACCCCTCCACTTT. Amino acid sequence: CASSIGGGRSPLHF.

This clone was recorded at least ten times. The rearrangement joins TRBV5-4 to TRBJ2-3; possibly TRBD2 for D (5 bases). The CDR3 consists of 15 residues. CDR1 is SGHNT and CDR2 is YYREEE in the germline V gene (reference sequence). V lost 4 bases, J lost 6 bases, and 18 bases lay in between. The CDR3 loop is CASSLTPGPGDTQYF. CDR3 sequence (DNA): TGTGCCAGCAGCCTGACTCCCGGACCGGGGGATACGCAGTATTTT.

In this sample, this clone turned up many times. The chain is built from TRBV19 and TRBJ1-1, with D possibly being TRBD1 (5 bases). The CDR3 contains 17 residues. The ends were cut back, 2 bases at V and 3 bases at J, with 19 bases in the middle. CDR1 LNHDA and CDR2 SQIVND come from the germline V gene (reference sequence). The CDR3 nucleotides are TGTGCCAGTAGTATATTTGCAGGGATAGGGTCGTACACTGAAGCTTTCTTT. Translated, it gives CASSIFAGIGSYTEAFF. Drawing the rest from reference TRBV19 and TRBJ1-1, the complete variable domain is DGGITQSPKYLFRKEGQNVTLSCEQNLNHDAMYWYRQDPGQGLRLIYYSQIVNDFQKGDIAEGYSVSREKKESFPLTVTSAQKNPTAFYLCASSIFAGIGSYTEAFFGQGTRLTVV.

This clone was seen many times. The chain combines TRBV20-1 with TRBJ2-5; TRBD2 is a possible D gene (5 bases). Trimming shortened V by 5 bases and J by 4 bases, and 14 bases separated the two germline ends. CDR1 and CDR2 from the germline V gene are DFQATT and SNEGSKA (reference sequence). The CDR3 length is 13 residues. CDR3 DNA: TGCAGTGCTTCCGGTGAACTAGGAGAGACCCAGTACTTC. This gives the protein CSASGELGETQYF.

Note on this clone: A much bigger clone sits one base away, suggesting this may be a read error. Other DNA sequences within the sample encode an identical CDR3. The V and J genes are TRBV10-2 and TRBJ2-2; D gene uncertain. CDR3 length equals 14 residues. In germline, CDR1 is WSHSY, CDR2 SAAADI. The CDR3 sequence: CASSGPLSAGELFF. The CDR3 DNA sequence: TGCGCCAGCAGTGGGCCCCTTTCTGCCGGTGAGCTGTTTTTT.

In this sample, this clone turned up many times. This chain connects TRBV12-5 to TRBJ2-1; D ambiguous. Germline V CDR1 and CDR2: LGHNT, FRNRAP. This CDR3 region has 11 residues. Trimming pared 3 bases from V and 7 bases from J, leaving 4 bases between. The CDR3, as DNA: TGTGCTAGTGGTTTCGGGAATGAGCAGTTCTTC. Its protein is CASGFGNEQFF.